The 6 T cell receptor beta chains presented below share a single source sample, sequenced in a study of shared clonotypes between healthy human individuals. Profiled with immunoSEQ multiplex PCR; TCRdb holds only in-frame clones, not every one. The sample consists of millions of clones, approximately 95% of them appearing once. Material for sequencing was naive CD4+ T cells from PBMCs. Subset given: CD45RA+ positively selected. The receptors shown here come from a young man in good health. Some clones in this sample may be carry-over from other donors' samples.

The gene calls are TRBV5-1 and TRBJ1-4, with TRBD1 matching 7 bases. This CDR3 is 18 amino acids long. J gave up 1 base and V 0 bases, and 9 bases lay outside the gene matches. The germline CDR1 and CDR2 sequences are SGHRS and YFSETQ. In nucleotides, the CDR3 is TGCGCCAGCAGCTTGGCGCAGGGGGTTGGTGTAACTAATGAAAAACTGTTTTTT. Encoded protein: CASSLAQGVGVTNEKLFF.

The chain couples TRBV6-6 to TRBJ2-7; TRBD1 matches at 7 bases. Germline V gives CDR1 MNHNY, CDR2 SVGAGI (reference sequence). V dropped 6 bases and J dropped 1; count of bases not matched to a gene: 12. The CDR3 is made up of 16 amino acids. The CDR3 here is CASRSTTGQPSYEQYF. The CDR3 nucleotides are TGTGCCAGCAGGAGTACCACGGGACAGCCATCCTACGAGCAGTACTTC.

The sample holds one count of this clone. Within the sample, other DNA sequences also encode this same CDR3. This rearrangement joins TRBV28 to TRBJ1-5; D is possibly TRBD1 (6 bases). The CDR3 extends over 15 amino acids. The V gene's germline CDR1 is MDHEN and CDR2 SYDVKM. V lost 2 bases to trimming and J lost 4 bases, with 12 bases between them. CDR3 DNA sequence: TGTGCCAGCAGTTTAGGGAGGGGGAGAAATCAGCCCCAGCATTTT. It encodes CASSLGRGRNQPQHF.

To note about this clone: Other DNA sequences from this sample encode an identical CDR3 as well. The V and J genes are TRBV20-1 and TRBJ1-1; no reliable D call. V was shortened by 1 base and J by 4 bases, with 4 bases between the two germline ends. The CDR3 spans 11 residues. Looked up from germline, CDR1 is DFQATT and CDR2 is SNEGSKA (reference sequence). The CDR3 nucleotides are TGCAGTGCTAGAGGGTCCACTGAAGCTTTCTTT. Translation: CSARGSTEAFF.

V is TRBV6-6 and J is TRBJ1-2, with D perhaps matching TRBD1 (5 bases). Germline CDR1 MNHNY, CDR2 SVGAGI (reference sequence). The CDR3 has 15 residues. Trimming shortened V by 3 bases and J by 6 bases, and 17 bases separated the two germline ends. The CDR3 sequence is CASSYRTQASHGYTF. CDR3 in DNA: TGTGCCAGCAGTTATCGGACACAGGCGTCCCATGGCTACACCTTC.

The CDR3: CASSLKLAGNNEQFF. The CDR3 DNA follows: TGTGCCAGCAGCTTAAAACTAGCGGGAAACAATGAGCAGTTCTTC. The chain has TRBV7-3 and TRBJ2-1; TRBD2 matches 10 bases. Looked up from germline, CDR1 is SGHTA and CDR2 is FQGTGA. The CDR3 runs to 15 residues. V was pared by 1 base and J by 5 bases, with 2 bases of the junction left unmatched.